The 30 T cell receptor beta chains listed next were all sequenced from one sample in a study of shared clonotypes between healthy human individuals. The assay was immunoSEQ multiplex PCR, and TCRdb's table has in-frame clones only and misses some. This sample carries roughly 1,100,000 clones, roughly 80% of them seen once, and the ten largest clones take less than 1.5%. The specimen was memory CD4+ T cells sorted from blood. Sample subset: CD45RA-negative fraction. These TCRs come from a man between 18 and 29 years old in good health.

The chain uses TRBV5-6 and TRBJ2-5; D is unresolved. There are 15 residues in the CDR3. CDR1 is SGHDT, CDR2 YYEEEE, per germline. V dropped 4 bases and J dropped 3 bases, with 16 bases sitting between them. The chain's CDR3 is CASSAINLGKETQYF. In DNA form, the CDR3 reads TGTGCCAGCAGCGCCATAAACTTAGGAAAAGAGACCCAGTACTTC.

This clone was recorded a few times. The V call is TRBV29-1, the J call TRBJ2-6, with TRBD2 as a possible D gene (6 bases). CDR1 and CDR2 (germline): SQVTM, ANQGSEA. The V and J ends lost 4 bases and 1 base respectively, with 11 bases between them. The CDR3 has 15 amino acids. The DNA of the CDR3 is TGCAGCGTTGGGACCGCGGGGTCTGGGGCCAACGTCCTGACTTTC. Protein sequence: CSVGTAGSGANVLTF.

The rearrangement uses TRBV19 and TRBJ1-4; unclear D gene. Trimming took 3 bases from V and 0 from J, leaving 14 bases between them. Germline CDR1 and CDR2: LNHDA and SQIVND (reference sequence). The CDR3 runs 17 residues. The CDR3 spells CASSIAMAGATNEKLFF. The CDR3 DNA reads as TGTGCCAGTAGTATCGCAATGGCGGGTGCAACTAATGAAAAACTGTTTTTT.

This clone occurred once. This chain uses TRBV27 with TRBJ2-7; 8 bases are a match to TRBD1. The CDR3 has 15 residues. Germline-derived CDR1 and CDR2 are MNHEY and SMNVEV (reference sequence). Unmatched junction bases numbered 13, after V lost 9 bases and J lost 3 bases. The CDR3 nucleotides are TGTGCCAGGGTATGTCCGGGACAGGAGAACTACGAGCAGTACTTC. The encoded protein is CARVCPGQENYEQYF.

The chain carries TRBV4-2 and TRBJ2-1; D uncertain. The CDR3 totals 17 residues. Germline CDR1 reads LGHNA; CDR2 reads YNFKEQ. V gave up 0 bases and J gave up 4 bases, with 16 bases separating them. CDR3 bases: TGTGCCAGCAGCCAAGATAGGACCGCGGCGGCTTACAATGAGCAGTTCTTC. This encodes CASSQDRTAAAYNEQFF.

This chain uses TRBV6-5 with TRBJ2-1, with 10 bases aligning to TRBD2. The CDR3 has 15 amino acids. V shed 6 bases and J 3 bases; nucleotides not matched to a gene: 5. Germline V CDR1 and CDR2: MNHEY, SVGAGI. The CDR3 bases are TGTGCCAGCAGCTTACTAGCGGGGAGCTACAATGAGCAGTTCTTC. Translation: CASSLLAGSYNEQFF.

The V gene is TRBV10-1, the J gene TRBJ2-2; a possible D gene is TRBD2 (6 bases). This CDR3 is built from 15 residues. CDR1 and CDR2 from the germline V gene are WNHNN and SYGVQD (reference sequence). The V end was cut by 5 bases, the J end by 0 bases, with 10 bases between. CDR3 in amino acids: CASSRGTANTGELFF. The CDR3 bases are TGCGCCAGCAGTCGCGGGACGGCGAACACCGGGGAGCTGTTTTTT.

The J gene is TRBJ1-2, the V gene TRBV19; D might be TRBD1 (5 bases). CDR1 and CDR2 from the germline V gene are LNHDA and SQIVND (reference sequence). The CDR3 spans 13 residues. Trimming cost V 3 bases and J 9 bases, with 14 bases left between them. CDR3 residues: CASSIREGVRYTF. Written as DNA, the CDR3 is TGTGCCAGTAGTATCAGGGAGGGTGTACGCTACACCTTC.

The V call is TRBV30, the J call TRBJ1-6, with D uncertain. This CDR3 comprises 14 residues. CDR1 is GTSNPN, CDR2 SVGIG, per germline (reference sequence). The V end was cut by 3 bases, the J end by 4 bases, with 10 bases between. In nucleotides, the CDR3 is TGTGCCTGGAGACTAGGAGATTATAATTCACCCCTCCACTTT. Protein product: CAWRLGDYNSPLHF.

The chain combines TRBV7-2 with TRBJ2-7; the D is unclear. V was shortened by 5 bases and J by 3 bases, with 23 bases between the two germline ends. Per germline, CDR1 SGHTA and CDR2 FQGNSA. This CDR3 has 17 amino acids. The CDR3: CASSHPPNPVKGYEQYF. CDR3 DNA sequence: TGTGCCAGCAGCCACCCCCCTAACCCCGTAAAGGGCTACGAGCAGTACTTC.

This clone was detected only once. This chain connects TRBV11-2 to TRBJ2-1; D call uncertain. V lost 4 bases, J lost 2 bases, and 15 bases lay in between. Germline V gives CDR1 SGHAT, CDR2 FQNNGV. The CDR3 is 16 residues long. CDR3 DNA: TGTGCCAGCAGCTCTCCCAAAGGGCCCACCTACAATGAGCAGTTCTTC. Its protein product is CASSSPKGPTYNEQFF.

This clone appeared a few times. Other DNA sequences in this specimen translate into the identical CDR3. This rearrangement joins TRBV5-5 to TRBJ1-6; D is unclear. Trimming took 2 bases from V and 4 from J, leaving 7 bases between them. CDR1 SGHKS and CDR2 YYEKEE come from the germline V gene (reference sequence). The CDR3 spans 14 residues. CDR3 region: CASSLGGYNSPLHF. The CDR3 DNA sequence: TGTGCCAGCAGCTTAGGAGGGTATAATTCACCCCTCCACTTT.

The chain combines TRBV30 with TRBJ2-5; no clear D. Matching the DNA end better, TRBJ2-7 makes the J call doubtful. Germline V gene sequence: CDR1 GTSNPN, CDR2 SVGIG (reference sequence). The CDR3 runs to 12 residues. DNA of the CDR3: TGTGCCTGGAGTGTGCGAGCCCCCGAGCAGTACTTC. Its translation: CAWSVRAPEQYF.

The chain couples TRBV5-1 to TRBJ1-1; D might be TRBD1 (5 bases). This CDR3 comprises 13 residues. Trimming left V 3 bases short and J 1 base short, with 7 bases between. Germline V gene lookup returns CDR1 SGHRS and CDR2 YFSETQ. The CDR3 region is CASSWGENTEAFF. DNA of the CDR3: TGCGCCAGCAGCTGGGGGGAGAACACTGAAGCTTTCTTT.

CDR3: CSARGGSYEQYF. The CDR3 nucleotides read TGCAGCGCCCGGGGGGGCTCCTACGAGCAGTACTTC. The chain is built from TRBV29-1 and TRBJ2-7; TRBD2 matches 8 bases. Germline loops: CDR1 SQVTM, CDR2 ANQGSEA. This CDR3 is 12 amino acids long. V gave up 7 bases and J gave up 0 bases; unmatched junction bases: 2.

In the case of this clone: This same CDR3 is encoded by further DNA sequences in the sample. The gene calls are TRBV10-3 and TRBJ2-1, with D uncertain. This CDR3 is built from 14 residues. The germline V gene has CDR1 ENHRY and CDR2 SYGVKD. With 0 bases removed from V and 3 bases from J, the gap between germline ends came to 6 bases. The CDR3 DNA follows: TGTGCCATCAGTGAGTCTGGGAACTACAATGAGCAGTTCTTC. Translation gives CAISESGNYNEQFF.

This chain joins TRBV2 and TRBJ2-6; 8 nucleotides agree with TRBD2. With 4 bases clipped from V and 0 bases from J, the junction kept 2 bases outside the gene matches. In germline, CDR1 is SNHLY, CDR2 FYNNEI. The CDR3 totals 16 residues. For the CDR3, the DNA is TGTGCCAGCAGTGCCGGGACTAGCTCTGGGGCCAACGTCCTGACTTTC. It specifies CASSAGTSSGANVLTF.

The chain employs TRBV27 and TRBJ2-5; TRBD2 aligns across 7 bases. This CDR3 contains 14 residues. V gave up 4 bases and J gave up 6 bases; unmatched junction bases: 8. Germline V gene sequence: CDR1 MNHEY, CDR2 SMNVEV (reference sequence). The CDR3 here is CASSSASAGKTQYF. The CDR3 nucleotides read TGTGCCAGCAGTTCCGCATCAGCGGGAAAGACCCAGTACTTC.

J is TRBJ2-7 and V is TRBV5-1; tentatively, D is TRBD2 (7 bases). V lost 5 bases and J 6 bases, leaving 12 bases between the germline ends. Germline CDR1 reads SGHRS; CDR2 reads YFSETQ. The CDR3 consists of 12 residues. CDR3 region: CASRRGPGEQYF. The CDR3 DNA sequence: TGCGCCAGCAGGCGGGGGCCCGGCGAGCAGTACTTC.

The chain links TRBV11-2 to TRBJ2-2, with D uncertain. V was cut by 5 bases and J by 1 base, with 8 bases left in between. The germline CDR1 and CDR2 sequences are SGHAT and FQNNGV. CDR3 length: 14 amino acids. The CDR3, as DNA: TGTGCCAGCAGCCAACAGAGGAACACCGGGGAGCTGTTTTTT. The encoded protein is CASSQQRNTGELFF.

This clone was detected a few times. The V and J genes are TRBV4-1 and TRBJ2-7; D is unclear. Germline V CDR1 and CDR2: MGHRA, YSYEKL. Trimming took 1 base from V and 0 from J, leaving 13 bases between them. CDR3 length: 16 residues. The CDR3 spells CASSQGELVSSYEQYF. For the CDR3, the DNA is TGCGCCAGCAGCCAAGGAGAGTTGGTGAGCTCCTACGAGCAGTACTTC.

Many counts were recorded for this clone. Other DNA sequences from this sample encode an identical CDR3 as well. V is TRBV18 and J is TRBJ1-3, with D hard to call. The V and J ends lost 2 bases and 0 bases respectively, with 5 bases between them. From germline, CDR1 is KGHSH and CDR2 LQKENI. The CDR3 has 14 residues. CDR3 residues: CASSPGSSGNTIYF. The CDR3 DNA follows: TGTGCCAGCTCACCAGGGAGCTCTGGAAACACCATATATTTT.

The V call is TRBV7-9, the J call TRBJ1-2; no clear D. The CDR3 extends over 12 amino acids. Germline V gives CDR1 SEHNR, CDR2 FQNEAQ (reference sequence). The V and J ends lost 6 bases and 8 bases respectively, with 13 bases between them. CDR3 protein: CASSPDAQGYTF. The CDR3 DNA sequence: TGTGCCAGCAGTCCGGACGCGCAAGGCTACACCTTC.

The rearrangement uses TRBV6-1 and TRBJ1-2; D ambiguous. The CDR3 is 13 residues long. Trimming left V 0 bases short and J 4 bases short, with 6 bases between. Germline-derived CDR1 and CDR2 are MNHNS and SASEGT. The CDR3 sequence: CASSEAYSYGYTF. CDR3 nucleotides: TGTGCCAGCAGTGAAGCTTACAGCTATGGCTACACCTTC.

CDR3 protein: CASPAVQGLQETQYF. The CDR3 DNA follows: TGTGCCAGCCCTGCGGTACAGGGGTTACAAGAGACCCAGTACTTC. This rearrangement joins TRBV2 to TRBJ2-5; 7 nucleotides agree with TRBD1. The junction had 11 bases not matched to a gene; V was cut back by 8 bases and J by 2 bases. Germline loops: CDR1 SNHLY, CDR2 FYNNEI. There are 15 residues in the CDR3.

The chain recombines TRBV9 with TRBJ2-3, with TRBD2 identical over 12 bases. Germline V gene data show CDR1 as SGDLS and CDR2 as YYNGEE. V was clipped by 7 bases and J by 2 bases; unmatched bases: 5. This CDR3 region has 15 residues. The CDR3 DNA reads as TGTGCCAGCGGAACTAGCGGGGGGTTCACAGATACGCAGTATTTT. It specifies CASGTSGGFTDTQYF.

With regard to this clone: At one of its ends the junction is not consistent with the germline gene, which may arise from a read error. This chain links TRBV7-7 with TRBJ2-2, with 7 nucleotides matching TRBD2. CDR1 SSHAT and CDR2 FNYEAQ come from the germline V gene (reference sequence). The CDR3 is 15 amino acids. CDR3 in DNA: TGTGCTAGCAGCCCGGTGGTAGCGGGCACCGGGGAGCTGTTTTTT. This encodes CASSPVVAGTGELFF.

This clone was recorded once. One junction end does not reproduce the germline sequence, and a read error may be involved. This chain links TRBV29-1 with TRBJ2-3; 7 bases line up with TRBD2. Germline lookup yields CDR1 SQVTM and CDR2 ANQGSEA. The CDR3 runs to 14 residues. The CDR3 DNA is TGCAGCGTGGAAGGATTGGGGGGGACAGATACGCAGTATTTT. Translated, it gives CSVEGLGGTDTQYF.

J is TRBJ1-2 and V is TRBV5-4; D ambiguous. Trimming removed 0 bases from V and 4 bases from J, with 13 bases in between. Germline V gives CDR1 SGHNT, CDR2 YYREEE (reference sequence). This CDR3 region has 15 residues. For the CDR3, the DNA is TGTGCCAGCAGCTTGGACGTGGCTTCCCCCTATGGCTACACCTTC. Encoded protein: CASSLDVASPYGYTF.

The chain recombines TRBV7-8 with TRBJ1-2, with D uncertain. The ends were cut back, 1 base at V and 2 bases at J, with 8 bases in the middle. CDR1 SGHVS and CDR2 FQNEAQ come from the germline V gene. The CDR3 covers 14 residues. DNA of the CDR3: TGTGCCAGCAGCTTAGGGTCCGGGAACTATGGCTACACCTTC. Encoded protein: CASSLGSGNYGYTF.